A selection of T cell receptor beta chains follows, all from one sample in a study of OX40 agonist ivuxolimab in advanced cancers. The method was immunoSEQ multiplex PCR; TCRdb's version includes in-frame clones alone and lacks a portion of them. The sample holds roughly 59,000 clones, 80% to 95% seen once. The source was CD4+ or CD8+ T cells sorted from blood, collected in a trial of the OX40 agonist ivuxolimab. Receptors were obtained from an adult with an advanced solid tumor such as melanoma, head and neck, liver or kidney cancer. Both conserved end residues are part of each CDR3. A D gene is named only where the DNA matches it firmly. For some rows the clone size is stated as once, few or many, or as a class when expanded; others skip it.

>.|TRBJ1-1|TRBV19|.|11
TGTGCCAGTAGTATCTTAGGGGCAGCTTTCTTT
CASSILGAAFF
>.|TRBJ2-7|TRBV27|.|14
TGTGCCAGCAGGGGGGGTCTACTCCCCTACGAGCAGTACTTC
CASRGGLLPYEQYF
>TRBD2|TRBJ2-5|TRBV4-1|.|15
TGCGCCAGCAGCCCCGTTGCCGGACTAGAGGAGACCCAGTACTTC
CASSPVAGLEETQYF
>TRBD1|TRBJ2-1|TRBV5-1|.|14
TGCGCCAGCAGCTTGGTAGGGGGCCTCAATGAGCAGTTCTTC
CASSLVGGLNEQFF
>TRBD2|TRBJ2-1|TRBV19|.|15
TGTGCCAGTAGTTGGTCTAGCGGGAGAATCAATGAGCAGTTCTTC
CASSWSSGRINEQFF
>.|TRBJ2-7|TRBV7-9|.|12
TGTGCCAGCAGCCTAGAGACCTACGAGCAGTACTTC
CASSLETYEQYF
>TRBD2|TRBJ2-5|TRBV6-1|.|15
TGTGCCAGCAGTGAAGCACGGGGGGTCCAAGAGACCCAGTACTTC
CASSEARGVQETQYF
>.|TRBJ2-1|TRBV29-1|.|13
TGCAGCGTTGGGGCAGGGGGGGTCAATGAGCAGTTCTTC
CSVGAGGVNEQFF
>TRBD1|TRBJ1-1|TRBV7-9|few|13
TGTGCCAGCAGCTTCCGGACAGGGCCTGAAGCTTTCTTT
CASSFRTGPEAFF
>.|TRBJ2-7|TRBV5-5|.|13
TGTGCCAGCAGCTTGAACTTGATTTACGAGCAGTACTTC
CASSLNLIYEQYF
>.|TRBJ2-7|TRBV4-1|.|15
TGCGCCAGCAGCCAAGAACCCGTGGAGAAAGACGGGCAGTACTTC
CASSQEPVEKDGQYF
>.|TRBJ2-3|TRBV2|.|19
TGTGCCAGCAGTCCCGTCTGGACGCTGGGTATGAATCAAGCAGATACGCAGTATTTT
CASSPVWTLGMNQADTQYF
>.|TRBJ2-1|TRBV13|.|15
TGTGCCAGCAGCCCAGACGGGGGCGGGTTTGGTGAGCAGTTCTTC
CASSPDGGGFGEQFF
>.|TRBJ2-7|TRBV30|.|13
TGTGCCTGGAGTGTTGGACTTAGCTACGAGCAGTACTTC
CAWSVGLSYEQYF
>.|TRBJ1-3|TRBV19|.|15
TGTGCCAGTACCCTCGACACCGACTCTGGAAACACCATATATTTT
CASTLDTDSGNTIYF
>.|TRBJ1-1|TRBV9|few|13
TGTGCCAGCAGCGTAGACGGGAACACTGAAGCTTTCTTT
CASSVDGNTEAFF
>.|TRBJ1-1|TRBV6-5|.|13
TGTGCCAGCAGTTTGACAGAGCACACTGAAGCTTTCTTT
CASSLTEHTEAFF
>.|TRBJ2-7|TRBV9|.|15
TGTGCCAGCAGCGTAGCGGGGGATAGCTCCTACGAGCAGTACTTC
CASSVAGDSSYEQYF
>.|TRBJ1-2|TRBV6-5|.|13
TGTGCCAGCAGTTACTCGTGGTCTGATGGCTACACCTTC
CASSYSWSDGYTF
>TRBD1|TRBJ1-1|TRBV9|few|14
TGTGCCAGCAGCGGACAGGGTCGGGACACTGAAGCTTTCTTT
CASSGQGRDTEAFF
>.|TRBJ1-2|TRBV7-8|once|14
TGTGCCAGCAGCTTAGTCCCGGGACACTATGGCTACACCTTC
CASSLVPGHYGYTF
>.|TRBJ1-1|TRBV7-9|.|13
TGTGCCACCCCCCACAGAGGGGGCACTGAAGCTTTCTTT
CATPHRGGTEAFF
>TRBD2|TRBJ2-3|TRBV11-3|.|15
TGTGCCAGCAGCTTAGAAGCGGGGGGGATAGATACGCAGTATTTT
CASSLEAGGIDTQYF
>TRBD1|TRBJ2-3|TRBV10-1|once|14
TGCGCCAGGAGAGGGACAGGGTGGACAGATACGCAGTATTTT
CARRGTGWTDTQYF
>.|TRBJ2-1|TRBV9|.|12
TGTGCCAGCAGCGTAGACGGGAATGAGCAGTTCTTC
CASSVDGNEQFF
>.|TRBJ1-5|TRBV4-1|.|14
TGCGCCAGCAGCCAGGGACCTATCAATCAGCCCCAGCATTTT
CASSQGPINQPQHF
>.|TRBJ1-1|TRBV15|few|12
TGTGCCACCAGCAGTGGACAGCACGAAGCTTTCTTT
CATSSGQHEAFF
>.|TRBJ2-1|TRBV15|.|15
TGTGCCACCAGCAGTTATACAACGAGGCCCAATGAGCAGTTCTTC
CATSSYTTRPNEQFF
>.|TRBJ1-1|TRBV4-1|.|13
TGCGCCAACAGCCAGGGGTATCGCATCGAAGCTTTCTTT
CANSQGYRIEAFF
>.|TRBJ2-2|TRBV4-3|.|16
TGCGCCAGCAGCCAAGATGAAGTAGGGGACACCGGGGAGCTGTTTTTT
CASSQDEVGDTGELFF
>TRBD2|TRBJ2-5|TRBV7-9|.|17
TGTGCCAGCAGCCCCCCTCAGGGACTAGCGGGGGGGCTGACCCAGTACTTC
CASSPPQGLAGGLTQYF
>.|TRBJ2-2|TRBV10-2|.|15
TGCGCCAGCAGTGATGAGACGAGAGGGACCGGGGAGCTGTTTTTT
CASSDETRGTGELFF
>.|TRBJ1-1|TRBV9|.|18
TGTGCCAGCAGCTCAAAGGGGTGGGGGCACGTTATGAACACTGAAGCTTTCTTT
CASSSKGWGHVMNTEAFF
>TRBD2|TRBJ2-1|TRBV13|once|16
TGTGCCAGCAGCTTAGGCTCGACTAGCCTAGAGGGGGAGCAGTTCTTC
CASSLGSTSLEGEQFF
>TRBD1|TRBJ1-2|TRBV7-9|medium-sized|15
TGTGCCAGCAGCCCCCCGACAGGGGCCCTCTATGGCTACACCTTC
CASSPPTGALYGYTF
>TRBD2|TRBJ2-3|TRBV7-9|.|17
TGTGCCAGCAGCTTATTCTACCTAGCGGGGGAATCAGATACGCAGTATTTT
CASSLFYLAGESDTQYF
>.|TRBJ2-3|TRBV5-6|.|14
TGTGCCAGCAGCTTGCCACTTCGCACAGATACGCAGTATTTT
CASSLPLRTDTQYF
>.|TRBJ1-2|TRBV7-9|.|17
TGTGCCAGCAGCACCATAGGGGGGGTGGACCACAACTATGGCTACACCTTC
CASSTIGGVDHNYGYTF
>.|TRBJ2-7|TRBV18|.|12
TGTGCCAGCTCACAGGACAGTTACGAGCAGTACTTC
CASSQDSYEQYF
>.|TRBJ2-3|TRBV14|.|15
TGTGCCAGCAGCCAAGTGGACAATACTCCAGATACGCAGTATTTT
CASSQVDNTPDTQYF
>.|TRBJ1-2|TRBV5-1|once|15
TGCGCCAGCAGCTTGACGGGGGCGCATAACTATGGCTACACCTTC
CASSLTGAHNYGYTF
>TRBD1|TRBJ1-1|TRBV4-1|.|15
TGCGCCAGCAGCCAAGATGACAGGGGCATTACTGAAGCTTTCTTT
CASSQDDRGITEAFF
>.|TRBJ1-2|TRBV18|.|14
TGTGCCAGCTCACCGGACGGAGGGAACTATGGCTACACCTTC
CASSPDGGNYGYTF
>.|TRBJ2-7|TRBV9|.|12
TGTGCCAGCAGCCGGGACTCCTACGAGCAGTACTTC
CASSRDSYEQYF
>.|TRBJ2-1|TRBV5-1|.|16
TGCGCCAGCAGTTCGCAGGAGGGAGTGGATTACAATGAGCAGTTCTTC
CASSSQEGVDYNEQFF
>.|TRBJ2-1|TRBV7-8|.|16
TGTGCCAGCAGCTCAGCGAGCGGGCGAACCTACAATGAGCAGTTCTTC
CASSSASGRTYNEQFF